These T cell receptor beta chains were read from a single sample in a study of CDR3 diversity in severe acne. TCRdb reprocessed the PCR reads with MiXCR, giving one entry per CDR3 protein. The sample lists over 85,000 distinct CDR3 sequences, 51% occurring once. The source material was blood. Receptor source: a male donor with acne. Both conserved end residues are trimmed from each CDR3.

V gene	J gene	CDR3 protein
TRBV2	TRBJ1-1	ASSEEENTEAF
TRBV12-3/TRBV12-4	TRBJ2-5	ASSLAVGETQY
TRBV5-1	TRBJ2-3	ASSLGDTRQGTQY
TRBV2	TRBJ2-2	ASNRDTANTGELF
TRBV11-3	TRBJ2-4	ASSLDLGAKNIQY
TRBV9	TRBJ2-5	ASSPSGLAFGETQY
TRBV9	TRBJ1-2	ASSADRENYGYT
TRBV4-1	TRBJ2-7	ASSQDSGGVYEQY
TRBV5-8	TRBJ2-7	ASSLEGGYEQY
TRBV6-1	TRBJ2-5	AEDCQRRETQY
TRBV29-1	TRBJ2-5	SVERVKTQY
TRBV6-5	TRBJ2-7	ASSYLVSYEQY
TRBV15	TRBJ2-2	ATSRSRDTFTGELF
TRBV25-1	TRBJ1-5	ASSLGTGGNSNQPQH
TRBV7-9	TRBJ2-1	ASSLSGTSRNEQF
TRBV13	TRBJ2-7	ASSLLADSYEQY
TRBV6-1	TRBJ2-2	AIGQGDTGELF
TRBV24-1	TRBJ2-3	ATSDPRTSTDTQY
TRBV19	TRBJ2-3	ASGGPGLAVNTDTQY
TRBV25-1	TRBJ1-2	ASSLRRGQGDYGYT
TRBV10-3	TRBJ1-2	AIRDGSLAPYGYT
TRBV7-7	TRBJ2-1	ASSELETFYNEQF
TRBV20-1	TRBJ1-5	SARDLEGGGGNQPQH
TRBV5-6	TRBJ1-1	ASSLAVSPWGSTEAF
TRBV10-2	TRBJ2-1	ASRLAGEYNEQF
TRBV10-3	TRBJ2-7	AISDPDRAYEQY
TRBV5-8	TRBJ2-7	ASSLVAGSYEQY
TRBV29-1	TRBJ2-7	SVTGLAGALHEQY
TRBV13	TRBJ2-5	ASSLVWEQETQY
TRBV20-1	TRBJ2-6	SAPGTGAGANVLT
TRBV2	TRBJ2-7	ASRVSAGGAYEQY
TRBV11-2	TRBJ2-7	ASSPLTSGGYEQY
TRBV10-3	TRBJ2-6	AISPGQHLSGANALT
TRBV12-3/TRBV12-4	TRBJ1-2	ASSLTGNYGYT
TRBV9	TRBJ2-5	ASSATSGGSLGKETQY
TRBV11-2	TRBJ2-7	ASSLTPTTTGLSYEQY
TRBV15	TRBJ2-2	ATSRGAERSGELF